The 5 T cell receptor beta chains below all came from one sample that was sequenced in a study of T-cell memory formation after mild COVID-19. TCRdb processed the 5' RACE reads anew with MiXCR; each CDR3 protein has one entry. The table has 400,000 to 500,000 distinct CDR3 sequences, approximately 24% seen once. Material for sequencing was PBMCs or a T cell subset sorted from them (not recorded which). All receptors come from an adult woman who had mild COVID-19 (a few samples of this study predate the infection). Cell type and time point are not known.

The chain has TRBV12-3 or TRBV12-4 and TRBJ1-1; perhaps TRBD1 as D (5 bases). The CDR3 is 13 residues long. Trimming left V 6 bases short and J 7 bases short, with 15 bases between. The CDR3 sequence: CASRTRQTHEAFF. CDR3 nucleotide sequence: TGTGCCAGCAGGACTAGACAGACTCATGAAGCTTTCTTT.

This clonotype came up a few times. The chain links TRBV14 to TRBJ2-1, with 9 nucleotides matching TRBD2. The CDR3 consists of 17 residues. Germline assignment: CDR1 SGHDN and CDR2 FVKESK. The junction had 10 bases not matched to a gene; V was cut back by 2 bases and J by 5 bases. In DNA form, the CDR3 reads TGTGCCAGCAGCCAACGGGCCGGGACTAGCAGTGACAATGAGCAGTTCTTC. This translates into CASSQRAGTSSDNEQFF.

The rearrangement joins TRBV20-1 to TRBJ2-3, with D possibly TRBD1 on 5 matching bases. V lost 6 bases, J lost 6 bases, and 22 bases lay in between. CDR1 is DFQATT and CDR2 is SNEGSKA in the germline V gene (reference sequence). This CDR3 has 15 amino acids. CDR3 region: CSAIRAELRWDTQYF. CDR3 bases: TGCAGTGCGATCAGGGCGGAACTCAGGTGGGATACGCAGTATTTT.

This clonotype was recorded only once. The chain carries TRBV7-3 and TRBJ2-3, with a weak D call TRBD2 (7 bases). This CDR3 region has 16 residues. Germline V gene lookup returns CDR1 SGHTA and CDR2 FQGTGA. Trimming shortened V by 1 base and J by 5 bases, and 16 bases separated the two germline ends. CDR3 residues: CASSLMGGGPGDTQYF. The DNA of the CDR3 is TGTGCCAGCAGCTTAATGGGAGGGGGACCCGGAGATACGCAGTATTTT.

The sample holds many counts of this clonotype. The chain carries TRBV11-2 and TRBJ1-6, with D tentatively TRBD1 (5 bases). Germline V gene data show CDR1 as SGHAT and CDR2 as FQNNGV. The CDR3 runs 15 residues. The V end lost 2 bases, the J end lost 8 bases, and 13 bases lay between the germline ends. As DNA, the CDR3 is TGTGCCAGCAGCTTAAACACAGGTTCCTATTCACCCCTCCACTTT. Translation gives CASSLNTGSYSPLHF. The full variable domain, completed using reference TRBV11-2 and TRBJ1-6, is EAGVAQSPRYKIIEKRQSVAFWCNPISGHATLYWYQQILGQGPKLLIQFQNNGVVDDSQLPKDRFSAERLKGVDSTLKIQPAKLEDSAVYLCASSLNTGSYSPLHFGNGTRLTVT.